The source of this T cell receptor (beta chain) is a study of blood T cell repertoires in COVID-19. Study at large: Some COVID-19 samples were acute and others convalescent; all came from the United States, Italy and Spain. The cDNA or gDNA used as material had been derived from T cells, B-cell-depleted T cells, or PBMCs.

As processed by the authors: Amplification from reference gene primers served as the basis for estimated nucleated cell counts. Generated by immunoSEQ multiplex PCR, the TCRdb table keeps only in-frame clones and is missing some. V, J and clone size were drawn from that table, and D and trimming were deduced from the DNA. The repertoire holds 40,000 to 55,000 clones, with 65% to 85% as singletons. Germline V lookup: CDR1 LNHDA, CDR2 SQIVND (reference sequence). The ends lost 6 bases at V and 9 bases at J; junction bases unmatched: 10. This CDR3 region has 14 residues. This sequence originates from a man between 50 and 59 years old with acute or convalescent COVID-19. Sequenced: peripheral blood. The V gene is TRBV19, the J gene TRBJ2-1, with 8 bases identical to TRBD2. CDR3 amino acids: CASSPLTSVGEQFF. The DNA for the CDR3 is TGTGCCAGTAGCCCATTGACTAGCGTCGGTGAGCAGTTCTTC.